What follows are 2 T cell receptor beta chains derived from one specimen sequenced in a study of neurological immune-mediated disorders. MiXCR, applied by TCRdb to the 5' RACE reads, yields one record per CDR3 protein. Among around 35,000 distinct CDR3 sequences, 1.5% were seen once, and the ten largest hold approximately 9.2%. The sequenced sample consisted of PBMCs. The receptors derive from a woman aged 25-40 years with multiple sclerosis.

This clonotype was detected many times. The V and J genes are TRBV20-1 and TRBJ2-3, with 14 bases matching TRBD2. The CDR3 loop spans 17 amino acids. The V gene end was trimmed by 5 bases and the J gene end by 5 bases; junction bases not matched to a gene: 12. The germline V gene has CDR1 DFQATT and CDR2 SNEGSKA (reference sequence). The CDR3 protein is CSAYLTGTSGGQDTQYF. As DNA, the CDR3 is TGCAGTGCTTACCTCACCGGGACTAGCGGGGGCCAAGATACGCAGTATTTT.

This clonotype came up many times. V gene TRBV5-1 combines with J gene TRBJ2-3; 7 bases match TRBD2. Germline trimming cut 10 bases from V and 0 bases from J; bases unmatched to any gene: 5. The CDR3 is 13 amino acids. Germline CDR1 is SGHRS and CDR2 is YFSETQ. As DNA, the CDR3 is TGCGCCGCGCGGCGGGGGAGCACAGATACGCAGTATTTT. Translating it yields CAARRGSTDTQYF. Combining the CDR3 with reference TRBV5-1 and TRBJ2-3 gives the whole variable domain KAGVTQTPRYLIKTRGQQVTLSCSPISGHRSVSWYQQTPGQGLQFLFEYFSETQRNKGNFPGRFSGRQFSNSRSEMNVSTLELGDSALYLCAARRGSTDTQYFGPGTRLTVL.